This T cell receptor (beta chain) was sequenced in a study of T-cell reconstitution after alpha-beta-depleted transplantation in children. Overall study results and limits: From newly produced T cells came most of the T-cell counts and diversity one year after transplant. Expanded graft clones numbering several hundred reportedly gave rise to alpha-beta T cells about two months after transplant. Recipient T cells and thymic progenitors that survived gave rise to the high TCRbeta diversity observed at day 60 in some patients.

Comment on this clonotype: What it recognizes is unknown.

Germline lookup yields CDR1 SNHLY and CDR2 FYNNEI. CDR3 length equals 13 residues. Trimming pared 9 bases from V and 5 bases from J, leaving 16 bases between. Library preparation (for TCRbeta) was performed with unique molecular identifiers. MiXCR, applied by TCRdb to the PCR reads, yields one record per CDR3 protein. In the table there are 600,000 to 700,000 distinct CDR3 sequences, roughly 14% of which are singletons. The sample was PBMCs, taken before TCRalphabeta/CD19-depleted stem cell transplant. This TCR was recovered from a girl aged 2-15 years with congenital amegakaryocytic thrombocytopenia, due to receive a stem cell transplant. This chain links TRBV2 with TRBJ2-5; no firm D call. The CDR3 sequence is CASQGPSGETQYF. The CDR3 nucleotides are TGTGCCAGTCAAGGTCCCTCCGGGGAGACCCAGTACTTC.